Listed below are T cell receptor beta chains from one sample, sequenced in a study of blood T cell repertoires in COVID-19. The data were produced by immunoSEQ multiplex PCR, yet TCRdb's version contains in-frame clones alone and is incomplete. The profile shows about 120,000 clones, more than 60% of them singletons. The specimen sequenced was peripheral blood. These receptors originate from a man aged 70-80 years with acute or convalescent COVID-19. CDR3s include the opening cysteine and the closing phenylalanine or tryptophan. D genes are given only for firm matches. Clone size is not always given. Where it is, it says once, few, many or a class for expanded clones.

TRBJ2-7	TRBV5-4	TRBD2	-	CASSRSSGGGPYEQYF	TGTGCCAGCAGCCGGTCTAGCGGGGGGGGTCCCTACGAGCAGTACTTC
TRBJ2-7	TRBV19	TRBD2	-	CASQLAGGPYEQYF	TGTGCCAGCCAACTAGCGGGGGGGCCCTACGAGCAGTACTTC
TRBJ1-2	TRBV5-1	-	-	CASSLEQGYGYTF	TGCGCCAGCAGCTTGGAACAGGGATATGGCTACACCTTC
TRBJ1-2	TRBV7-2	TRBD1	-	CASSSPIGQANYGYTF	TGTGCCAGCAGCTCGCCTATTGGACAGGCGAACTATGGCTACACCTTC
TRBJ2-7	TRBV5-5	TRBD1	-	CASSLDGTGAYEQYF	TGTGCCAGCAGCTTGGACGGGACAGGGGCCTACGAGCAGTACTTC
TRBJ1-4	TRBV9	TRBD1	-	CASSFRTGDYEKLFF	TGTGCCAGCAGCTTTAGGACAGGTGACTATGAAAAACTGTTTTTT
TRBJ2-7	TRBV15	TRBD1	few	CATSRDRGYEQYF	TGTGCCACCAGTAGGGACAGGGGCTACGAGCAGTACTTC
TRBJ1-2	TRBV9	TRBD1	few	CASNRDSYGYTF	TGTGCCAGCAACCGGGACAGCTATGGCTACACCTTC
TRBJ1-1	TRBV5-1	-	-	CASSRRGGTEAFF	TGCGCCAGCAGTCGTCGCGGAGGGACTGAAGCTTTCTTT
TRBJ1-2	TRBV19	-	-	CASTETGLNYGYTF	TGTGCCAGTACGGAGACAGGACTGAACTATGGCTACACCTTC
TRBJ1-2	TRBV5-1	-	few	CASSLVVGGYGYTF	TGCGCCAGCAGCTTGGTTGTAGGCGGCTATGGCTACACCTTC
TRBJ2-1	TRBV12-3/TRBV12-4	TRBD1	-	CASSTTGGTEQFF	TGTGCCAGCAGTACGACAGGGGGCACTGAGCAGTTCTTC
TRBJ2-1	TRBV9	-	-	CASSPHSNPYNEQFF	TGTGCCAGCAGCCCCCACTCAAACCCCTACAATGAGCAGTTCTTC
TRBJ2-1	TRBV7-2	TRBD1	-	CASSLALGQVNEQFF	TGTGCCAGCAGCTTAGCTTTGGGACAGGTCAATGAGCAGTTCTTC
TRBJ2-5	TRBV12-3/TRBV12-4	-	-	CASSFKETQYF	TGTGCCAGCAGTTTTAAAGAGACCCAGTACTTC
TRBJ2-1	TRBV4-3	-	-	CASSQDLASPYNEQFF	TGCGCCAGCAGCCAAGATCTAGCGAGCCCATACAATGAGCAGTTCTTC
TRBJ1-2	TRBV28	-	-	CASSFNRDYGYTF	TGTGCCAGCAGTTTCAACAGGGACTATGGCTACACCTTC
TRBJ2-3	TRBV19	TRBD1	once	CASSKDRVTDTQYF	TGTGCCAGTAGTAAGGACAGGGTCACAGATACGCAGTATTTT
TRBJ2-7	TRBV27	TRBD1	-	CASSPPRTGGYEQYF	TGTGCCAGCAGTCCCCCCCGGACAGGGGGCTACGAGCAGTACTTC
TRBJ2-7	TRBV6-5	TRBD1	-	CASSYSARGLYEQYF	TGTGCCAGCAGTTACAGCGCCAGGGGGCTGTACGAGCAGTACTTC
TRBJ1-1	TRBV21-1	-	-	CASSKQGLWTEAFF	TGTGCCAGCAGCAAACAGGGTCTATGGACTGAAGCTTTCTTT
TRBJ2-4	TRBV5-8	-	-	CASSLWGERDIQYF	TGTGCCAGCAGCCTCTGGGGGGAAAGGGACATTCAGTACTTC
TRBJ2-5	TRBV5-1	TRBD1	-	CASSVTGTGGLETQYF	TGCGCCAGCAGCGTCACCGGGACAGGGGGCTTGGAGACCCAGTACTTC